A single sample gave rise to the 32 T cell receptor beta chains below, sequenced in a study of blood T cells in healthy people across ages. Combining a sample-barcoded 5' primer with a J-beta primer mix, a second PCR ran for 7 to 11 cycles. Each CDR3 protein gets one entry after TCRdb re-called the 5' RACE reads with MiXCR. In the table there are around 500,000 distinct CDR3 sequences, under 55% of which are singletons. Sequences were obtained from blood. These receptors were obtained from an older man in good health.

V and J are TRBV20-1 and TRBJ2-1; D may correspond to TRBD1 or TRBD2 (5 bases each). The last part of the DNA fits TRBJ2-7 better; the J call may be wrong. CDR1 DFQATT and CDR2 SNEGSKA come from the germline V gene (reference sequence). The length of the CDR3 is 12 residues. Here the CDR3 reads CSARDREYEQYF. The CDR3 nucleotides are TGCAGTGCTAGAGACAGGGAGTACGAGCAGTACTTC.

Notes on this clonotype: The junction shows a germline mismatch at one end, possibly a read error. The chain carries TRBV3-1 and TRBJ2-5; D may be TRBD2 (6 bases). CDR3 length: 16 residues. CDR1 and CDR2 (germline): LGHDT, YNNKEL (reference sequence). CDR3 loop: CVSSHSGTGSRETQYF. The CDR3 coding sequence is TGTGTCAGCAGTCACTCAGGGACCGGGAGTCGGGAGACCCAGTACTTC.

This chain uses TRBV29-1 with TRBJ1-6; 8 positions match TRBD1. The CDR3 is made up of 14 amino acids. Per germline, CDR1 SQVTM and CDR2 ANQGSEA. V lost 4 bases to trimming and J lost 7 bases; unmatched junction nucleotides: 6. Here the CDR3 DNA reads TGCAGCGTTGCCGGACAGGGAGGGAATTCACCCCTCCACTTT. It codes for CSVAGQGGNSPLHF.

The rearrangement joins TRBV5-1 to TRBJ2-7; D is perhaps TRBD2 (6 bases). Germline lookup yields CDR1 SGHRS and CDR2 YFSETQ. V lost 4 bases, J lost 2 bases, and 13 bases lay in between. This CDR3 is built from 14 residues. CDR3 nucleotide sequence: TGCGCCAGCAGCCGCACGGGGGACCCCTACGAGCAGTACTTC. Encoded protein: CASSRTGDPYEQYF.

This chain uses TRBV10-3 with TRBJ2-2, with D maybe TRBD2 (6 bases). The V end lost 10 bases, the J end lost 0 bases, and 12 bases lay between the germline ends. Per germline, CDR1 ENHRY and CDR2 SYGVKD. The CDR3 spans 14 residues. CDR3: CATGRHTNTGELFF. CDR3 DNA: TGTGCCACCGGGAGACACACGAACACCGGGGAGCTGTTTTTT.

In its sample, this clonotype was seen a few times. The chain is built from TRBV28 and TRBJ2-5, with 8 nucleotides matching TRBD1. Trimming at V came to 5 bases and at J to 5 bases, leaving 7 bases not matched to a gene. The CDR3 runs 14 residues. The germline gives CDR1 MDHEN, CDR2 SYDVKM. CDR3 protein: CASSRRDRRETQYF. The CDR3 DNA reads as TGTGCCAGCAGTCGCCGGGACAGGAGGGAGACCCAGTACTTC.

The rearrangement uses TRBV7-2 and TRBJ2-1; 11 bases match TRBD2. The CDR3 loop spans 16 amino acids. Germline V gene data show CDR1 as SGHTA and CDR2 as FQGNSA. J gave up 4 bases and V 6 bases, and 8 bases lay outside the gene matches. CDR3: CASRQFSGRGYNEQFF. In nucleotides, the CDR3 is TGTGCCAGCAGACAATTTAGCGGGAGGGGGTACAATGAGCAGTTCTTC. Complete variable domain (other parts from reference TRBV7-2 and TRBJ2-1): GAGVSQSPSNKVTEKGKDVELRCDPISGHTALYWYRQSLGQGLEFLIYFQGNSAPDKSGLPSDRFSAERTGGSVSTLTIQRTQQEDSAVYLCASRQFSGRGYNEQFFGPGTRLTVL.

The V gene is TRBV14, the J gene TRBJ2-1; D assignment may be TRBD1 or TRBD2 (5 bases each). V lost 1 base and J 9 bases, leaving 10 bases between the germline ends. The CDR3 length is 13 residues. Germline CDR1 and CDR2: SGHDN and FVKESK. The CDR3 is CASSQGIGTEQFF. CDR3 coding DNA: TGTGCCAGCAGCCAAGGGATTGGGACTGAGCAGTTCTTC.

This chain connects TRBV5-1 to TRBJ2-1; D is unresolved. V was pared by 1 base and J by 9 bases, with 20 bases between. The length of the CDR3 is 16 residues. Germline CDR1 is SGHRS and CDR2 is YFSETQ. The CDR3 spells CASSLLGLGSFTEQFF. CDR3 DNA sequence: TGCGCCAGCAGCTTGTTAGGTCTTGGCTCTTTTACTGAGCAGTTCTTC.

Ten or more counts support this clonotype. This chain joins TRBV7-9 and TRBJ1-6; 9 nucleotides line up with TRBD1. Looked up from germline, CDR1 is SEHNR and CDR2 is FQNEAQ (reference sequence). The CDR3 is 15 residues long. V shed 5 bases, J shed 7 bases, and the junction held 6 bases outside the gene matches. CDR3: CASSRQGGQNSPLHF. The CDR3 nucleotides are TGTGCCAGCAGCCGACAGGGGGGCCAGAATTCACCCCTCCACTTT.

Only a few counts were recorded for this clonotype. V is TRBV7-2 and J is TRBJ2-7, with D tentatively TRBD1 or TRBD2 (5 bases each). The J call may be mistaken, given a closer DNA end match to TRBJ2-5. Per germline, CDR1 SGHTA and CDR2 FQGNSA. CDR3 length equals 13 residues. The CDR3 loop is CASSSGPEETQYF. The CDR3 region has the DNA TGTGCCAGCAGCTCGGGACCAGAAGAGACCCAGTACTTC.

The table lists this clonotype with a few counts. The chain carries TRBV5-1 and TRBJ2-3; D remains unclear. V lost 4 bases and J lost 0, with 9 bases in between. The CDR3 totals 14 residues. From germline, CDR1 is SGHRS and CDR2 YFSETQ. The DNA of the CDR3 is TGCGCCAGCAGCCCCCAGGCTAGCACAGATACGCAGTATTTT. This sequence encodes CASSPQASTDTQYF.

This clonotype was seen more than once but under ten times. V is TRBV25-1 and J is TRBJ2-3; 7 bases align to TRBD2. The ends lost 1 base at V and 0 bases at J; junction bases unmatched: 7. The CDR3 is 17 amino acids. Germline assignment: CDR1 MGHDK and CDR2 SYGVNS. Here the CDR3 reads CASSEWVSGFSTDTQYF. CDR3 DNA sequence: TGTGCCAGCAGTGAATGGGTTAGCGGGTTTAGCACAGATACGCAGTATTTT.

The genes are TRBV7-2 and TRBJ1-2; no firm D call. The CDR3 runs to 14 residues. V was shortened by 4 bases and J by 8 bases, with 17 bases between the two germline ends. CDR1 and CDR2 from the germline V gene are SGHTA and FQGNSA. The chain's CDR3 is CASSSYPKVGGYTF. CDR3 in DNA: TGTGCCAGCAGCTCCTATCCTAAAGTGGGCGGCTACACCTTC.

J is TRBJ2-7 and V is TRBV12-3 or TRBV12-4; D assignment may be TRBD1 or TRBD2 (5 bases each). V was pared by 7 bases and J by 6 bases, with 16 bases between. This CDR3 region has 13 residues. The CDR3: CASTLWAGSEQYF. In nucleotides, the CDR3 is TGTGCCAGCACCCTTTGGGCAGGGAGCGAGCAGTACTTC.

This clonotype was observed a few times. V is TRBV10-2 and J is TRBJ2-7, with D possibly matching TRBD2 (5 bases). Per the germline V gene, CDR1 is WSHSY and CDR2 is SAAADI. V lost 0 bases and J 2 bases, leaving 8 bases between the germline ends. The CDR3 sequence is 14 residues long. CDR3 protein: CASSESREPYEQYF. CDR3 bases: TGCGCCAGCAGTGAGTCTAGGGAGCCCTACGAGCAGTACTTC.

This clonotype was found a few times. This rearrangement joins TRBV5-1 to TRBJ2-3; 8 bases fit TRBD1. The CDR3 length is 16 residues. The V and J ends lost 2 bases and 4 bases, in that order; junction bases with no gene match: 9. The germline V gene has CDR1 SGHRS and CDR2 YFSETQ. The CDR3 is CASSFGQGINSDTQYF. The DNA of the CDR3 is TGCGCCAGCAGCTTCGGACAGGGCATAAATTCAGATACGCAGTATTTT.

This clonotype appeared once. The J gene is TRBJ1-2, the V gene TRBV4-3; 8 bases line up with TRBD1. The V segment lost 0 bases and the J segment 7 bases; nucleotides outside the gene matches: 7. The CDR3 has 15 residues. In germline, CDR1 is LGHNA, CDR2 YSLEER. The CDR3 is CASSQDARGPGGYTF. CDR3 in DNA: TGCGCCAGCAGCCAAGATGCCAGGGGGCCGGGTGGCTACACCTTC.

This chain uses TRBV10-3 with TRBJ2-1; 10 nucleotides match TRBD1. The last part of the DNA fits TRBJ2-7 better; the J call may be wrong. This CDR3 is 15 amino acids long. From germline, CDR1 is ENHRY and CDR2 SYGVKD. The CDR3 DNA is TGTGCCATCAGCCAGACAGGGGGCAGGTACAATGAGCAGTACTTC. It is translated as CAISQTGGRYNEQYF.

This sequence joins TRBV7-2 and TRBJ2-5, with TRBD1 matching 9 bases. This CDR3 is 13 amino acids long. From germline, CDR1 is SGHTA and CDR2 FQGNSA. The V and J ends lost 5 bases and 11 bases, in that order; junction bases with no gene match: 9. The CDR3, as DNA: TGTGCCAGCAGCCGTGACAGGGGGTGGGAGCAGTACTTC. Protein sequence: CASSRDRGWEQYF.

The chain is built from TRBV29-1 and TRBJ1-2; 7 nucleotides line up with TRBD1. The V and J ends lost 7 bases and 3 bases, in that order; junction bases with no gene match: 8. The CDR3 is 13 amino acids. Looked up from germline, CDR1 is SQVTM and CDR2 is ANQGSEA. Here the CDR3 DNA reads TGCAGCGCCATTACAGGGGTCGACTATGGCTACACCTTC. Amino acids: CSAITGVDYGYTF.

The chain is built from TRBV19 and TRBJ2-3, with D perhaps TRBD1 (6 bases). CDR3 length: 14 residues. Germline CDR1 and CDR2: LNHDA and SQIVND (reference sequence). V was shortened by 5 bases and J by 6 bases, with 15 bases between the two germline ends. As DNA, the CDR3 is TGTGCCAGTAGTGACGACAGGCGGGTCGATACGCAGTATTTT. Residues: CASSDDRRVDTQYF.

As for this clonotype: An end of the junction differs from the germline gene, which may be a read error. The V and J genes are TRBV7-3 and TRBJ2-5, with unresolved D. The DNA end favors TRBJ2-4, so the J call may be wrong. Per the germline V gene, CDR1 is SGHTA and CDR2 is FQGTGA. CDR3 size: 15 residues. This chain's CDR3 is CASSLRGTAKNIQYF. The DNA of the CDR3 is TGTGCCAGCAGCTTAAGGGGTACGGCCAAGAACATTCAGTACTTC.

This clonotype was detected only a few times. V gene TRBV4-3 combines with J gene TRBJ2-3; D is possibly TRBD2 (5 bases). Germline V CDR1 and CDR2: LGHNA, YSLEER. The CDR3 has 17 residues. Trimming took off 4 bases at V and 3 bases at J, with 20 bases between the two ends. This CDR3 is CASSRYVGGVGTDTQYF. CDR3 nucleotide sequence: TGCGCCAGCAGCCGGTATGTCGGAGGAGTGGGGACAGATACGCAGTATTTT.

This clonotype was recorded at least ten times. CDR3 DNA sequence: TGTGCCAGCAGTTCAGCAGATACGCAGTATTTT. Encoded protein: CASSSADTQYF. This rearrangement joins TRBV7-2 to TRBJ2-3; D not resolved. The V gene's germline CDR1 is SGHTA and CDR2 FQGNSA. The CDR3 has 11 amino acids. V gave up 6 bases and J gave up 4 bases, with 5 bases separating them.

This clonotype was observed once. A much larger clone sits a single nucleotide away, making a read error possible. For the CDR3, the DNA is TGCAGTGCCGCAGCAGGGACCCGGGCCAACGTCCTGACTTTC. Translation gives CSAAAGTRANVLTF. The V and J genes are TRBV20-1 and TRBJ2-6; D possibly uses TRBD1 or TRBD2 (5 bases each). The germline V gene has CDR1 DFQATT and CDR2 SNEGSKA (reference sequence). V was clipped by 6 bases and J by 5 bases, with 14 bases between them. The CDR3 runs 14 residues.

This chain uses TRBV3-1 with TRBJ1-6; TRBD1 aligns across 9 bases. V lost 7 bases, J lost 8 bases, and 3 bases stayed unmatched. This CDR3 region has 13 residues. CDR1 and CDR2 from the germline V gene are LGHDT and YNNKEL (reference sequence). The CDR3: CASKRQGDSPLHF. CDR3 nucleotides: TGTGCCAGCAAACGACAGGGGGATTCACCCCTCCACTTT.

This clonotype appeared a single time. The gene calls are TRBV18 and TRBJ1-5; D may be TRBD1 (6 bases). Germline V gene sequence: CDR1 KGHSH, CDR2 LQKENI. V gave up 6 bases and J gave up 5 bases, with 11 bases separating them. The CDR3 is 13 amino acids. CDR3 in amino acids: CASSPKGDQPQHF. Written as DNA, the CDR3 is TGTGCCAGCTCGCCCAAGGGGGATCAGCCCCAGCATTTT.

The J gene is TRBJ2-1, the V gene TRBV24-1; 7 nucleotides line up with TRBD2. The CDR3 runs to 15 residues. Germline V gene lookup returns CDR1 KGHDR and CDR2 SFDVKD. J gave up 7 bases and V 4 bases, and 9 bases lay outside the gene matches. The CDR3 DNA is TGTGCCACCAGTGACCCGGGACTATCCTTAAATGAGCAGTTCTTC. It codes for CATSDPGLSLNEQFF.

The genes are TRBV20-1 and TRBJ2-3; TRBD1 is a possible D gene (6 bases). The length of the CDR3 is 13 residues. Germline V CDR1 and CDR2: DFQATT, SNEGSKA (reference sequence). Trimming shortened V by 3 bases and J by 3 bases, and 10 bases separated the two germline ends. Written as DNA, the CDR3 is TGCAGTGCTAGTAGGGGGTTGACAGATACGCAGTATTTT. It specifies CSASRGLTDTQYF.

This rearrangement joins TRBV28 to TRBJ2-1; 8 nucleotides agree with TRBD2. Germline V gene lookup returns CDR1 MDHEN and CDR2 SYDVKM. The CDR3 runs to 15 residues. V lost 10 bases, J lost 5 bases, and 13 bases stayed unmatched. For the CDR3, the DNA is TGTGCCACCTCTAAACCCGGGACTAGGGACAATGAGCAGTTCTTC. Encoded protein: CATSKPGTRDNEQFF.

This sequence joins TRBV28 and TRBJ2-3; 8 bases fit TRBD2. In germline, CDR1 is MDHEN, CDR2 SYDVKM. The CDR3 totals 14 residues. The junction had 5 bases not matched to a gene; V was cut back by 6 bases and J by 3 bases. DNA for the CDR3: TGTGCCAGCAGACCGGGAGGGAGGACAGATACGCAGTATTTT. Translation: CASRPGGRTDTQYF. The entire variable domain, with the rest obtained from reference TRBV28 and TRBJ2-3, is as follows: DVKVTQSSRYLVKRTGEKVFLECVQDMDHENMFWYRQDPGLGLRLIYFSYDVKMKEKGDIPEGYSVSREKKERFSLILESASTNQTSMYLCASRPGGRTDTQYFGPGTRLTVL.